This TCR beta chain was observed in a study of control samples from healthy donors and cancer patients. V gave up 3 bases and J gave up 8 bases; unmatched junction bases: 7. The CDR3 has 14 residues. Germline V gene data show CDR1 as SGHVS and CDR2 as FNYEAQ. This clone was recorded only once. Profiled with immunoSEQ multiplex PCR; TCRdb holds only in-frame clones, not every one. The data hold some 150,000 clones, with over 95% observed a single time. The clonotype comes from a woman in her twenties or thirties in good health. V and J are TRBV7-6 and TRBJ2-1; TRBD2 aligns across 7 bases. The sample consisted of blood. Here the CDR3 reads CASSFGGGLDEQFF. In DNA form, the CDR3 reads TGTGCCAGCAGCTTTGGCGGGGGTTTAGATGAGCAGTTCTTC.